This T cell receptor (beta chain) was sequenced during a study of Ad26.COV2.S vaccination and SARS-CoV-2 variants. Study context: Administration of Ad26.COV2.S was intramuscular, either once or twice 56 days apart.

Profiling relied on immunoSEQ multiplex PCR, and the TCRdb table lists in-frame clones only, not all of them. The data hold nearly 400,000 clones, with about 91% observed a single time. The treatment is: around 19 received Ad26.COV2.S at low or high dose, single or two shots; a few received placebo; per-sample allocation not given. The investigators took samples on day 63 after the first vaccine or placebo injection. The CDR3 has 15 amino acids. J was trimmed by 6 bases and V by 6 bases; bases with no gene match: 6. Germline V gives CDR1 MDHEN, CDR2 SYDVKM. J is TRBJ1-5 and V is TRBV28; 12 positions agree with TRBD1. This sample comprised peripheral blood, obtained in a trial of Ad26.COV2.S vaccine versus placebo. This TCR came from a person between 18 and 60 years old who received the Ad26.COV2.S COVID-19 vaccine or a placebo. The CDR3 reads CASRGGTGGFQPQHF. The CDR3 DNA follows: TGTGCCAGCAGGGGGGGGACAGGGGGCTTTCAGCCCCAGCATTTT.